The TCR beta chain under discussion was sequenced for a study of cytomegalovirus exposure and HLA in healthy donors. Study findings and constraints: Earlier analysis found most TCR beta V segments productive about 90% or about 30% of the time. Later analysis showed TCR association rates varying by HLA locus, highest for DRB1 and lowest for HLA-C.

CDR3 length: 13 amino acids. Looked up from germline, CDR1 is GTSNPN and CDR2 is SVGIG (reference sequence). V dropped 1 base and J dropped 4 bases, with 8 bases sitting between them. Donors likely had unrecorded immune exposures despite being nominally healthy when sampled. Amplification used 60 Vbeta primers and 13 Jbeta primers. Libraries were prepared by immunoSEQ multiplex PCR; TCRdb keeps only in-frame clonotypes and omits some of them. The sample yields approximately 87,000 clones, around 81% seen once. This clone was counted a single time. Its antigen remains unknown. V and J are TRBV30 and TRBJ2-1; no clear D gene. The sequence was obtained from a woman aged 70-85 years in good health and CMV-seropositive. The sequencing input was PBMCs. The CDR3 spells CAWSETRYNEQFF. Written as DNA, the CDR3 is TGTGCCTGGAGTGAAACAAGATACAATGAGCAGTTCTTC.